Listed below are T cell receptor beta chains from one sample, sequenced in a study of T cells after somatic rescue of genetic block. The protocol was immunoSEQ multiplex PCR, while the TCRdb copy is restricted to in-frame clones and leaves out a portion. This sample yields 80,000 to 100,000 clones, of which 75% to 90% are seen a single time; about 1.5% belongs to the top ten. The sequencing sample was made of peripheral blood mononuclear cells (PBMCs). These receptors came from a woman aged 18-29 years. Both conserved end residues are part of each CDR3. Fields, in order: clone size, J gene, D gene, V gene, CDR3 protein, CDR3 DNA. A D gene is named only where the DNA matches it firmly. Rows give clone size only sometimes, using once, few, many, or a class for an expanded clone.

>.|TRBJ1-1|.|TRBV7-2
CASSLFGQQNTEAFF
TGTGCCAGCAGCTTATTCGGACAGCAGAACACTGAAGCTTTCTTT
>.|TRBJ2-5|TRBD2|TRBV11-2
CASSLGLAGPQETQYF
TGTGCCAGCAGCTTGGGACTAGCGGGCCCCCAAGAGACCCAGTACTTC
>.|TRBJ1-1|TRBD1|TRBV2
CATEGARNTEAFF
TGTGCCACCGAGGGGGCGCGGAACACTGAAGCTTTCTTT
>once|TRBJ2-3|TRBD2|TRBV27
CASSPDGTTYTDTQYF
TGTGCCAGCAGCCCGGACGGGACTACCTACACAGATACGCAGTATTTT
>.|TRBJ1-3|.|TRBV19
CASSRGGAGNTIYF
TGTGCCAGTAGTAGGGGGGGAGCTGGAAACACCATATATTTT
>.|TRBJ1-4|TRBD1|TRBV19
CASSLLTGGGNEKLFF
TGTGCCAGTAGTTTACTAACAGGGGGGGGTAATGAAAAACTGTTTTTT
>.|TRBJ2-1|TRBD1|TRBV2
CASRQDRQDEQFF
TGTGCCAGCCGGCAGGACAGGCAAGATGAGCAGTTCTTC
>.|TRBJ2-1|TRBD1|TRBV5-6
CASSPVVTGGNNEQFF
TGTGCCAGCAGCCCCGTGGTGACAGGGGGCAACAATGAGCAGTTCTTC
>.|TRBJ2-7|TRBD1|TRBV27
CASKGTGGSYEQYF
TGTGCCAGCAAGGGGACAGGGGGATCCTACGAGCAGTACTTC
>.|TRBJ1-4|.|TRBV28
CASRANRAMGATNEKLFF
TGTGCCAGCAGGGCAAACAGGGCCATGGGGGCAACTAATGAAAAACTGTTTTTT
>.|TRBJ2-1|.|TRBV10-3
CAIETRRESYNEQFF
TGTGCCATCGAAACACGGAGGGAATCCTACAATGAGCAGTTCTTC
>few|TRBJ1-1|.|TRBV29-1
CSVEDGSPEAFF
TGCAGCGTTGAAGACGGTTCTCCAGAAGCTTTCTTT
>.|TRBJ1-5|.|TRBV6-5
CASSSNLSNQPQHF
TGTGCCAGCAGTTCAAACCTCAGCAATCAGCCCCAGCATTTT
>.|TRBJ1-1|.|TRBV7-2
CASSRRQAFEAFF
TGTGCCAGCAGCCGACGACAGGCCTTTGAAGCTTTCTTT
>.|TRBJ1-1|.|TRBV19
CASSIMPSGGMDTEAFF
TGTGCCAGTAGTATTATGCCCTCCGGAGGAATGGACACTGAAGCTTTCTTT
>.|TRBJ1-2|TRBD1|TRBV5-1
CASSSTAGQDRGYTF
TGCGCCAGCAGCTCTACAGCCGGACAGGACCGGGGCTACACCTTC
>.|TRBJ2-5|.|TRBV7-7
CASSLESREQETQYF
TGTGCTAGCAGCTTAGAGAGTAGGGAACAAGAGACCCAGTACTTC
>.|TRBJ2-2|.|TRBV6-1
CASSPRADTGELFF
TGTGCCAGCAGTCCTCGAGCGGACACCGGGGAGCTGTTTTTT
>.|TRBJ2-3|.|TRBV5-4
CASSLEITDTQYF
TGTGCCAGCAGCTTGGAGATCACAGATACGCAGTATTTT
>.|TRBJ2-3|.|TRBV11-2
CASSLGGNGQYF
TGTGCCAGCAGCTTAGGGGGCAATGGCCAGTATTTT
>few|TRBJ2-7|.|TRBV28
CASGPGASYEQYF
TGTGCCAGCGGCCCTGGGGCGTCCTACGAGCAGTACTTC
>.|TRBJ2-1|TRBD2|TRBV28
CASSASGTSGRVEQFF
TGTGCCAGCAGTGCCTCTGGGACTAGCGGGAGGGTAGAGCAGTTCTTC
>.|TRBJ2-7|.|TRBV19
CASRSTGSTYEQYF
TGTGCCAGTAGATCGACAGGTTCGACCTACGAGCAGTACTTC
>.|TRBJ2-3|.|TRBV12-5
CASGLTGSTDTQYF
TGTGCTAGTGGTTTGACGGGTAGCACAGATACGCAGTATTTT
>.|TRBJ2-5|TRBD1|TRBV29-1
CSVDGTGGSETQYF
TGCAGCGTTGACGGGACAGGGGGATCGGAGACCCAGTACTTC
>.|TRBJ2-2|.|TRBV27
CASSFSVGELNTGELFF
TGTGCCAGCAGTTTTTCCGTAGGAGAATTGAACACCGGGGAGCTGTTTTTT
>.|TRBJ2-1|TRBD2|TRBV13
CASSAFGLAVAPNEQFF
TGTGCCAGCAGCGCGTTCGGGCTAGCGGTCGCGCCCAATGAGCAGTTCTTC
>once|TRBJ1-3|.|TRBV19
CASSLLVVGTSGNTIYF
TGTGCCAGTAGCCTCCTTGTGGTGGGGACCTCTGGAAACACCATATATTTT
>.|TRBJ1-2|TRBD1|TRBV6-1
CASSDGTSGQVYGYTF
TGTGCCAGCAGTGATGGAACTTCGGGACAGGTCTATGGCTACACCTTC
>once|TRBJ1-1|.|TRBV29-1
CSVNLNEAFF
TGCAGCGTTAATTTAAATGAAGCTTTCTTT
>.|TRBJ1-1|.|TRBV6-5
CASSSLTAEAFF
TGTGCCAGCAGCTCTCTCACGGCCGAAGCTTTCTTT
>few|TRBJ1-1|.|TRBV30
CAWIGRGIPDTEAFF
TGTGCCTGGATAGGCAGGGGAATTCCCGACACTGAAGCTTTCTTT
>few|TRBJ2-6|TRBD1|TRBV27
CASSLSGQGAGANVLTF
TGTGCCAGCAGCCTATCGGGACAGGGGGCCGGGGCCAACGTCCTGACTTTC
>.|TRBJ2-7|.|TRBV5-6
CASSWGPKPYEQYF
TGTGCCAGCAGCTGGGGCCCTAAGCCCTACGAGCAGTACTTC
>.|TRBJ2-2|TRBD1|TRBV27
CASSPSGTGNTGELFF
TGTGCCAGCAGTCCTTCCGGGACAGGGAACACCGGGGAGCTGTTTTTT
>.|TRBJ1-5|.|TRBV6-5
CASSPGEGVGPQHF
TGTGCCAGCAGTCCCGGAGAAGGGGTAGGGCCCCAGCATTTT
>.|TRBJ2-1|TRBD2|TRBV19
CASTDRPSGISYNEQFF
TGTGCCAGTACCGATAGGCCTAGCGGGATATCGTACAATGAGCAGTTCTTC
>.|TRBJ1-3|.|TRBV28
CASSFQGPQAGNTIYF
TGTGCCAGCAGTTTTCAGGGCCCCCAGGCTGGAAACACCATATATTTT
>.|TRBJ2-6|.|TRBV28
CASRRAGSRSGANVLTF
TGTGCCAGCAGAAGAGCCGGGAGTCGCTCTGGGGCCAACGTCCTGACTTTC
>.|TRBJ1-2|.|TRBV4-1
CASSHGSGEGYTF
TGCGCCAGCAGCCACGGGAGCGGGGAAGGCTACACCTTC
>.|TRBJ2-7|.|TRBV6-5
CASSKEGHSYEQYF
TGTGCCAGCAGTAAAGAGGGACATAGCTACGAGCAGTACTTC
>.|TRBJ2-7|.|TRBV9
CASSGTPSYEQYF
TGTGCCAGCAGCGGGACCCCCTCCTACGAGCAGTACTTC
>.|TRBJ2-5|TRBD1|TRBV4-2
CASSQEGQGQETQYF
TGTGCCAGCAGCCAAGAGGGACAGGGCCAAGAGACCCAGTACTTC
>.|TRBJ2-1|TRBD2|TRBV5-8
CASSPRGVNEQFF
TGTGCCAGCAGCCCCCGGGGGGTCAATGAGCAGTTCTTC
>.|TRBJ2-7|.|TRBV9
CASSAGASSSLYEQYF
TGTGCCAGCAGCGCGGGGGCTTCCAGTTCTCTCTACGAGCAGTACTTC
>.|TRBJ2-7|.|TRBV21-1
CASSKARGTGDSRSSYEQYF
TGTGCCAGCAGCAAAGCCCGGGGGACAGGGGACTCTCGAAGCTCCTACGAGCAGTACTTC
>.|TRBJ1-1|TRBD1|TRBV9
CASSVTDRGHTEAFF
TGTGCCAGCAGCGTAACCGACAGGGGCCACACTGAAGCTTTCTTT
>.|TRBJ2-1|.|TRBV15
CATSRDWQSSYNEQFF
TGTGCCACCAGCAGAGATTGGCAGAGCTCCTACAATGAGCAGTTCTTC
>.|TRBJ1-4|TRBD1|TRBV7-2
CASSSGTGAEKLFF
TGTGCCAGCAGCTCCGGGACAGGGGCTGAAAAACTGTTTTTT
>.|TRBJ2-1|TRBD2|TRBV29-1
CSVGGLAGANEQFF
TGCAGCGTCGGCGGGCTAGCGGGAGCCAATGAGCAGTTCTTC
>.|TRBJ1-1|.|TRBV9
CASRPGASNTEAFF
TGTGCCAGCAGGCCGGGGGCATCGAACACTGAAGCTTTCTTT
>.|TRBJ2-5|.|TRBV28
CASFSWEPETQYF
TGTGCCAGCTTCAGTTGGGAGCCGGAGACCCAGTACTTC
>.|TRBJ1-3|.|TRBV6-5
CASSYSMPASGNTIYF
TGTGCCAGCAGTTACTCGATGCCAGCCTCTGGAAACACCATATATTTT
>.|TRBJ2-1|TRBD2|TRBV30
CALRPGTSGYNEQFF
TGTGCCTTGCGCCCGGGGACTAGCGGTTACAATGAGCAGTTCTTC
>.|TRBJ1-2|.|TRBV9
CASTRESADGYTF
TGTGCCAGCACGAGAGAATCGGCGGATGGCTACACCTTC
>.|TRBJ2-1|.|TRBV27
CASSLSSYNEQFF
TGTGCCAGCAGTTTGAGCTCCTACAATGAGCAGTTCTTC
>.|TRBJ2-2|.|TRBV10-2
CASSEQLGGTGELFF
TGCGCCAGCAGTGAGCAACTAGGGGGCACCGGGGAGCTGTTTTTT
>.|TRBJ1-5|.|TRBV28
CASSWAGTQHF
TGTGCCAGCAGTTGGGCAGGGACCCAGCATTTT
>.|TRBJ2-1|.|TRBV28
CASRSPREQFF
TGTGCCAGCAGATCTCCGCGGGAGCAGTTCTTC